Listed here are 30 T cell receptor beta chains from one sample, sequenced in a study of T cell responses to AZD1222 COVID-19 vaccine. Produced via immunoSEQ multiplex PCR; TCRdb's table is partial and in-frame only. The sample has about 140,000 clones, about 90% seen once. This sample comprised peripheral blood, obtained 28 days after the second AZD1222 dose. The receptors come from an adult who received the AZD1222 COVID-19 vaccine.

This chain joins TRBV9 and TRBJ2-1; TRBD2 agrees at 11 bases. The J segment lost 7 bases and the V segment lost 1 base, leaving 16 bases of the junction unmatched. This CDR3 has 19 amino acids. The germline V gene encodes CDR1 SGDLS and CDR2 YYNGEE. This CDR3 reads CASSVYDPTLGLAANEQFF. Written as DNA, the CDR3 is TGTGCCAGCAGCGTATACGACCCCACCTTGGGACTAGCGGCGAATGAGCAGTTCTTC.

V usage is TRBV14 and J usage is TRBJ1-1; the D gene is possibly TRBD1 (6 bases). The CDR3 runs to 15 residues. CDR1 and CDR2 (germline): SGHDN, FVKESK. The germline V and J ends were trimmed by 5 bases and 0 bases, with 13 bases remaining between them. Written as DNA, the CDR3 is TGTGCCAGCAGCGCTATGGGGGCCGTGAACACTGAAGCTTTCTTT. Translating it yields CASSAMGAVNTEAFF.

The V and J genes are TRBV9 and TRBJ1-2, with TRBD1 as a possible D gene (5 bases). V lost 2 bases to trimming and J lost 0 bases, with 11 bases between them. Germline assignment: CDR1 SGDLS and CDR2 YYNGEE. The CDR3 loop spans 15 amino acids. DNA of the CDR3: TGTGCCAGCAGCGTCCCACAGGAGGCTAACTATGGCTACACCTTC. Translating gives CASSVPQEANYGYTF.

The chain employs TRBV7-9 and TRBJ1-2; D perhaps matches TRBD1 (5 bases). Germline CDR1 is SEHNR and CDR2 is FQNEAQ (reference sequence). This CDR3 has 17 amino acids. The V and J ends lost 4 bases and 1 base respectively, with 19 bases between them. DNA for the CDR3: TGTGCCAGCAGCTCAACTCGGGACCGGCGGTTTAACTATGGCTACACCTTC. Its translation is CASSSTRDRRFNYGYTF.

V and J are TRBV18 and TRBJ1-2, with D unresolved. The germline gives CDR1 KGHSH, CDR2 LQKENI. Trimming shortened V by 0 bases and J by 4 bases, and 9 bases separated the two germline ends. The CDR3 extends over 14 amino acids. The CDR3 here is CASSPPFQLYGYTF. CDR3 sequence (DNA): TGTGCCAGCTCACCACCGTTCCAGCTCTATGGCTACACCTTC.

CDR3: CASSDKAYYEQYF. CDR3 coding DNA: TGTGCCAGCAGTGATAAGGCCTACTACGAGCAGTACTTC. This chain links TRBV25-1 with TRBJ2-7; D is undetermined. CDR1 and CDR2 from the germline V gene are MGHDK and SYGVNS. The V gene lost 3 bases and the J gene lost 3 bases, with 9 bases spanning the gap. The CDR3 extends over 13 amino acids.

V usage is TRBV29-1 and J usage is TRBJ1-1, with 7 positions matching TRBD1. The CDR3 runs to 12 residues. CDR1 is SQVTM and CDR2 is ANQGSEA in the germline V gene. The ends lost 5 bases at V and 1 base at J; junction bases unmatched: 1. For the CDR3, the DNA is TGCAGCGTTTGGGACAGGAACACTGAAGCTTTCTTT. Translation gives CSVWDRNTEAFF.

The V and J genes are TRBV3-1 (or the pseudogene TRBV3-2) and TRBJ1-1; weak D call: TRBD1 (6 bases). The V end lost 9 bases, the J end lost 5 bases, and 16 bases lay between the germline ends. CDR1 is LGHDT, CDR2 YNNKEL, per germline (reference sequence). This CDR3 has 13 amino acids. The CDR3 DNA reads TGTGCCAGGAGTGTGGGGGGCGAAACTGAAGCTTTCTTT. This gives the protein CARSVGGETEAFF.

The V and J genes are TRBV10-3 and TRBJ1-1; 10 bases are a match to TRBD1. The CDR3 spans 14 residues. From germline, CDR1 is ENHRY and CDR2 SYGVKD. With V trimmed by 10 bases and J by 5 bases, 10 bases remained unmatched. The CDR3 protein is CATHRDRGFTEAFF. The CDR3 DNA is TGTGCCACCCACCGGGACAGGGGTTTTACTGAAGCTTTCTTT.

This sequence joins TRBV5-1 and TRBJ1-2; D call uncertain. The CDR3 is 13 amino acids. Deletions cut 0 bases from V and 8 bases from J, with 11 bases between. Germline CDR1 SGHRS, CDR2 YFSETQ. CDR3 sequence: CASSLAGEGGYTF. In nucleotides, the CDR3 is TGCGCCAGCAGCTTGGCCGGTGAAGGGGGCTACACCTTC.

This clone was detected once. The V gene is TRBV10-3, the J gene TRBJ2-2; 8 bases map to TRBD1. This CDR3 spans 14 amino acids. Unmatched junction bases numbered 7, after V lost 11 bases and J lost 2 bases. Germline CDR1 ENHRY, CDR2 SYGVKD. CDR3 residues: CAFSTGANTGELFF. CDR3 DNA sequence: TGTGCCTTTTCGACAGGGGCAAACACCGGGGAGCTGTTTTTT.

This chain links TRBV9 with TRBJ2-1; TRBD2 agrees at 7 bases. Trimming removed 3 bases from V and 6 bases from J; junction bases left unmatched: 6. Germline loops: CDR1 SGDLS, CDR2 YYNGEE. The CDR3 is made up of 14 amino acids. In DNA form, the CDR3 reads TGTGCCAGCAGCGCAGGCGGGAGACCCAATGAGCAGTTCTTC. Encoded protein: CASSAGGRPNEQFF.

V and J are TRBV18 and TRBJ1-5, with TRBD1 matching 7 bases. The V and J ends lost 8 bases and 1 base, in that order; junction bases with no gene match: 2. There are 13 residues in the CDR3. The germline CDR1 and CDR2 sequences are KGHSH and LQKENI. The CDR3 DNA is TGTGCCAGCGGGGACAGAAGCAATCAGCCCCAGCATTTT. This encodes CASGDRSNQPQHF.

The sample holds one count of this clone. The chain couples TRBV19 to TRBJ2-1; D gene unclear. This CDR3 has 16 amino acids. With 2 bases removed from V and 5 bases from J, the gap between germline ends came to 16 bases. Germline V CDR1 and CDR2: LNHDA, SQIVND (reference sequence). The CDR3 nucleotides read TGTGCCAGTAGTATATGGGTTGAAGATACTCACAATGAGCAGTTCTTC. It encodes CASSIWVEDTHNEQFF. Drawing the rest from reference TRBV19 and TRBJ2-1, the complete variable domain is DGGITQSPKYLFRKEGQNVTLSCEQNLNHDAMYWYRQDPGQGLRLIYYSQIVNDFQKGDIAEGYSVSREKKESFPLTVTSAQKNPTAFYLCASSIWVEDTHNEQFFGPGTRLTVL.

CDR3: CSARSDADPYF. The CDR3 bases are TGCAGTGCTAGATCGGACGCTGATCCGTATTTT. The V call is TRBV20-1, the J call TRBJ2-3; D is undetermined. Germline values: CDR1 DFQATT, CDR2 SNEGSKA (reference sequence). This CDR3 region has 11 residues. V lost 2 bases, J lost 14 bases, and 14 bases lay in between.

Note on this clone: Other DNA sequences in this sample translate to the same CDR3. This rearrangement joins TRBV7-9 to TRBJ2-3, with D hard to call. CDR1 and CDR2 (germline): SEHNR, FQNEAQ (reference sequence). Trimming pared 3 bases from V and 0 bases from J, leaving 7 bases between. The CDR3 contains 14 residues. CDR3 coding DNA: TGTGCCAGCAGCTTGGACCATAGCACAGATACGCAGTATTTT. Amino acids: CASSLDHSTDTQYF.

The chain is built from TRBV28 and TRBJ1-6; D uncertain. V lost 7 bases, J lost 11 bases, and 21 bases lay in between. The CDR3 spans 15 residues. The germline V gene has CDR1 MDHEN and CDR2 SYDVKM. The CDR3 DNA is TGTGCCAGCACCGAGCGAGGGATTAGGGAACCACCCCTCCACTTT. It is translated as CASTERGIREPPLHF.

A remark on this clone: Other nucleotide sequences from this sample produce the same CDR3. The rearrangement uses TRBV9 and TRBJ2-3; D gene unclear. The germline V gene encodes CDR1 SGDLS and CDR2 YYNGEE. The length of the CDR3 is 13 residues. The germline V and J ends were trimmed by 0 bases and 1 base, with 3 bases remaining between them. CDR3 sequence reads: CASSVGGTDTQYF. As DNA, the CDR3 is TGTGCCAGCAGCGTAGGAGGCACAGATACGCAGTATTTT.

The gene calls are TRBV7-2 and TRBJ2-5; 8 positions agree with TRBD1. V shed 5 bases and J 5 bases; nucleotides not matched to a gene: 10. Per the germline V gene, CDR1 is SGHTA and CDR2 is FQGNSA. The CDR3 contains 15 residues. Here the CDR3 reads CASSSWTGRDETQYF. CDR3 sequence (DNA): TGTGCCAGCAGCAGCTGGACAGGGCGGGACGAGACCCAGTACTTC.

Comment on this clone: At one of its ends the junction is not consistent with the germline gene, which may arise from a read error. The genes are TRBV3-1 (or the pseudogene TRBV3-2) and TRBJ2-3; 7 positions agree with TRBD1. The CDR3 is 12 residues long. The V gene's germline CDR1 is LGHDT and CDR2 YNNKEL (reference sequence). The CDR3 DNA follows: TGTGCCAGCAGCCAAGAGGGGACAGCGCTAGATTTT. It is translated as CASSQEGTALDF.

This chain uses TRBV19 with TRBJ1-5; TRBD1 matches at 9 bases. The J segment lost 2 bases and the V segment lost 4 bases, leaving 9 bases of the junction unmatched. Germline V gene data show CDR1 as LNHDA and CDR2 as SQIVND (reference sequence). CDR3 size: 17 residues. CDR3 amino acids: CASSTRTGDWGNQPQHF. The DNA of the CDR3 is TGTGCCAGTAGTACCCGGACAGGGGATTGGGGCAATCAGCCCCAGCATTTT.

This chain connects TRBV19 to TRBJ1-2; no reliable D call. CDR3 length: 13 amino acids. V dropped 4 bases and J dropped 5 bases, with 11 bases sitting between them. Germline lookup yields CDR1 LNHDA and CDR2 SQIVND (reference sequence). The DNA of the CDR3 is TGTGCCAGTAGTACTTATCCGGATTATGGCTACACCTTC. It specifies CASSTYPDYGYTF.

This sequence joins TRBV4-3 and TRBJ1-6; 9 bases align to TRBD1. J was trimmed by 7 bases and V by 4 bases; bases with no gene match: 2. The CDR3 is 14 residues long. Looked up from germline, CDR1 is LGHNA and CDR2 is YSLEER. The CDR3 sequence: CASSPGTGNSPLHF. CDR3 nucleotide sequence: TGCGCCAGCAGCCCCGGGACAGGGAATTCACCCCTCCACTTT.

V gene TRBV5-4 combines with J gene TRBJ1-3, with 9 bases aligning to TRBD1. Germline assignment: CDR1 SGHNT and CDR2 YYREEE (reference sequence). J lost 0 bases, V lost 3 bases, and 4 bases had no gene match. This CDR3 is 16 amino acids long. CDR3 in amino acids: CASSSRTGASGNTIYF. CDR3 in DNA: TGTGCCAGCAGCTCTAGGACAGGGGCCTCTGGAAACACCATATATTTT.

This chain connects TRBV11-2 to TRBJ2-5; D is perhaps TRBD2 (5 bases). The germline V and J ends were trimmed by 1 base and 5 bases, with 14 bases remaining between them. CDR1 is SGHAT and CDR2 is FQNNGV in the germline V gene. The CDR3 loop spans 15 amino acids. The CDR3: CASSLAWTKRETQYF. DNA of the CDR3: TGTGCCAGCAGCTTAGCCTGGACGAAGCGGGAGACCCAGTACTTC.

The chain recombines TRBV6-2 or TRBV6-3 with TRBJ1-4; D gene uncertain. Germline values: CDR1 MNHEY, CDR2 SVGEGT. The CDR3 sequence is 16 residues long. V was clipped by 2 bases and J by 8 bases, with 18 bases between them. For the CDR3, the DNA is TGTGCCAGCAGTTACGACTTGCTCTATCCAAAAGAAAAACTGTTTTTT. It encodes CASSYDLLYPKEKLFF.

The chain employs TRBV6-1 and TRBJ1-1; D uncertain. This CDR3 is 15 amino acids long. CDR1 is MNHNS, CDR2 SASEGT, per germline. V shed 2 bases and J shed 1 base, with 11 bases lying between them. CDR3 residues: CASSEFPIGNTEAFF. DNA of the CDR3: TGTGCCAGCAGTGAATTTCCGATCGGGAACACTGAAGCTTTCTTT.

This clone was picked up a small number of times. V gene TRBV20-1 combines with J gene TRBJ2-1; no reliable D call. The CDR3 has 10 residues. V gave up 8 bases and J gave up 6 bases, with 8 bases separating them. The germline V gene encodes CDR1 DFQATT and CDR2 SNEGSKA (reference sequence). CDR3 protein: CSSIGNEQFF. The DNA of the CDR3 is TGCAGTTCTATTGGCAATGAGCAGTTCTTC.

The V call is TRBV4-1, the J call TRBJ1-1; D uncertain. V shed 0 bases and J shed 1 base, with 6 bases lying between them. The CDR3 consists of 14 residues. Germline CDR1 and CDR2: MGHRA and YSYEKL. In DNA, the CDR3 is TGCGCCAGCAGCCAAGATCAGGAGAACACTGAAGCTTTCTTT. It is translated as CASSQDQENTEAFF.

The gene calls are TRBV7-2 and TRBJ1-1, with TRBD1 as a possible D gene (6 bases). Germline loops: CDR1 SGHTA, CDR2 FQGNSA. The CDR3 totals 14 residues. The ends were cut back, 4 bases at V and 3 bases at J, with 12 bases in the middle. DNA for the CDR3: TGTGCCAGCAGCTCCCAGGGGCTCCACACTGAAGCTTTCTTT. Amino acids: CASSSQGLHTEAFF.